One sample yielded the 21 T cell receptor beta chains listed below, sequenced in a study of blood T cell repertoires in COVID-19. Measured with immunoSEQ multiplex PCR; TCRdb has only the in-frame clones, and not every one. The data show about 55,000 clones, more than 80% seen once. The sequenced material came from peripheral blood. These receptors were collected from a human donor with active COVID-19. The donor label of this sample is uncertain.

Points on this clone: One end of the junction varies from germline; a read error may be responsible. The chain joins TRBV7-7 to TRBJ2-1, with 8 nucleotides matching TRBD2. CDR1 and CDR2 from the germline V gene are SSHAT and FNYEAQ (reference sequence). This CDR3 is 15 amino acids long. The CDR3 DNA sequence: TGTGCTAGCAGCTTAGGTAGCGGGGTCTACAATGAGCAGTTCTTC. Translation: CASSLGSGVYNEQFF.

The V call is TRBV7-9, the J call TRBJ1-2, with D maybe TRBD1 (5 bases). The CDR3 spans 12 residues. Germline V gene sequence: CDR1 SEHNR, CDR2 FQNEAQ (reference sequence). V was pared by 6 bases and J by 3 bases, with 8 bases between. Written as DNA, the CDR3 is TGTGCCAGCAGAGGGGTCGACTATGGCTACACCTTC. It translates to CASRGVDYGYTF.

The chain joins TRBV9 to TRBJ2-2; 7 bases are a match to TRBD2. This CDR3 spans 14 amino acids. V shed 2 bases, J shed 6 bases, and the junction held 4 bases outside the gene matches. Germline V lookup: CDR1 SGDLS, CDR2 YYNGEE. The CDR3 here is CASSVTGGSGELFF. Here the CDR3 DNA reads TGTGCCAGCAGCGTTACGGGGGGATCCGGGGAGCTGTTTTTT.

The gene calls are TRBV29-1 and TRBJ2-1, with 16 positions matching TRBD2. CDR1 is SQVTM and CDR2 is ANQGSEA in the germline V gene. The CDR3 runs to 17 residues. The J segment lost 0 bases and the V segment lost 8 bases, leaving 7 bases of the junction unmatched. The CDR3: CSLQGLAGGSSYNEQFF. Written as DNA, the CDR3 is TGCAGCCTCCAGGGACTAGCGGGGGGGAGCTCCTACAATGAGCAGTTCTTC.

This chain uses TRBV20-1 with TRBJ2-3, with D possibly TRBD1 on 6 matching bases. Per the germline V gene, CDR1 is DFQATT and CDR2 is SNEGSKA (reference sequence). The V end was cut by 5 bases, the J end by 5 bases, with 8 bases between. The CDR3 has 11 residues. CDR3 region: CSALRGDTQYF. The CDR3 region has the DNA TGCAGTGCTCTCAGGGGAGATACGCAGTATTTT.

The chain links TRBV3-1 (or the pseudogene TRBV3-2) to TRBJ2-5; 8 bases map to TRBD1. The CDR3 spans 14 residues. Germline assignment: CDR1 LGHDT and CDR2 YNNKEL (reference sequence). J was trimmed by 6 bases and V by 2 bases; bases with no gene match: 5. CDR3 in DNA: TGTGCCAGCAGCCAAAGACAGGGGTTAAAGACCCAGTACTTC. Translation gives CASSQRQGLKTQYF.

The genes are TRBV7-9 and TRBJ2-1; TRBD2 matches at 11 bases. The CDR3 runs 16 residues. The V segment lost 4 bases and the J segment 7 bases; nucleotides outside the gene matches: 9. Per germline, CDR1 SEHNR and CDR2 FQNEAQ (reference sequence). The CDR3: CASSSTGLAGSNEQFF. Here the CDR3 DNA reads TGTGCCAGCAGCTCCACTGGACTAGCGGGTTCAAATGAGCAGTTCTTC.

Comments on this clone: The junction departs from germline at one end; a sequencing error may be responsible. The gene calls are TRBV3-1 (or the pseudogene TRBV3-2) and TRBJ1-5; D perhaps matches TRBD1 (5 bases). The CDR3 covers 14 residues. Germline values: CDR1 LGHDT, CDR2 YNNKEL (reference sequence). For the CDR3, the DNA is TGTGCCAGCAGCCGGACACATAGCAGTCAGCCCCAGCATTTT. Translation: CASSRTHSSQPQHF.

This clone was detected only once. The chain links TRBV5-6 to TRBJ2-5; 8 bases are a match to TRBD1. J gave up 4 bases and V 4 bases, and 12 bases lay outside the gene matches. Per the germline V gene, CDR1 is SGHDT and CDR2 is YYEEEE. This CDR3 region has 16 residues. The CDR3 spells CASSPGGDRSGETQYF. The CDR3 nucleotides are TGTGCCAGCAGCCCGGGCGGGGACAGGTCTGGAGAGACCCAGTACTTC.

The V call is TRBV18, the J call TRBJ1-1; D unresolved. V was clipped by 1 base and J by 6 bases, with 6 bases between them. The CDR3 has 12 residues. CDR1 and CDR2 (germline): KGHSH, LQKENI. CDR3 region: CASSPLLAEAFF. The CDR3 bases are TGTGCCAGCTCACCACTTCTTGCTGAAGCTTTCTTT.

A single count supports this clone. The J gene is TRBJ2-1, the V gene TRBV6-5; D is undetermined. CDR1 and CDR2 (germline): MNHEY, SVGAGI. Deletions cut 6 bases from V and 4 bases from J, with 4 bases between. CDR3 length: 11 residues. The DNA for the CDR3 is TGTGCCAGCAGGCTATACAATGAGCAGTTCTTC. Translating gives CASRLYNEQFF.

This chain connects TRBV2 to TRBJ1-4; no definite D call. The germline gives CDR1 SNHLY, CDR2 FYNNEI. This CDR3 spans 15 amino acids. The V gene lost 9 bases and the J gene lost 5 bases, with 19 bases spanning the gap. This CDR3 is CASLPLTLGNEKLFF. In DNA form, the CDR3 reads TGTGCCAGTCTTCCTCTGACGCTGGGCAATGAAAAACTGTTTTTT.

This clone turned up a few times. The CDR3 region is CAWSVTGSYTEAFF. CDR3 bases: TGTGCCTGGAGTGTAACAGGGTCATACACTGAAGCTTTCTTT. The chain joins TRBV30 to TRBJ1-1, with D perhaps TRBD1 (6 bases). V lost 0 bases to trimming and J lost 3 bases, with 11 bases between them. The CDR3 length is 14 residues. Germline V gene data show CDR1 as GTSNPN and CDR2 as SVGIG (reference sequence).

The chain links TRBV19 to TRBJ2-1; 14 bases are shared with TRBD2. CDR1 is LNHDA and CDR2 is SQIVND in the germline V gene (reference sequence). After removal of 6 bases from V and 8 bases from J, the junction contained 6 bases not matched to a gene. The CDR3 length is 15 residues. The CDR3: CASRRLAGGSHEQFF. The CDR3 DNA is TGTGCCAGTAGACGACTAGCGGGAGGGAGCCATGAGCAGTTCTTC.

This rearrangement joins TRBV2 to TRBJ1-2; 9 nucleotides match TRBD1. Germline trimming cut 2 bases from V and 8 bases from J; bases unmatched to any gene: 6. The CDR3 loop spans 14 amino acids. The germline CDR1 and CDR2 sequences are SNHLY and FYNNEI. This chain's CDR3 is CASSETRTGEGYTF. CDR3 sequence (DNA): TGTGCCAGCAGTGAAACACGGACAGGGGAGGGCTACACCTTC.

The chain uses TRBV4-3 and TRBJ1-1, with TRBD1 identical over 7 bases. V shed 0 bases and J 5 bases; nucleotides not matched to a gene: 3. Germline CDR1 reads LGHNA; CDR2 reads YSLEER. The length of the CDR3 is 14 residues. CDR3 amino acids: CASSQEQGWTEAFF. The CDR3 DNA is TGCGCCAGCAGCCAAGAACAGGGGTGGACTGAAGCTTTCTTT.

The chain carries TRBV19 and TRBJ1-3; no reliable D call. CDR3 length: 16 residues. The germline V gene encodes CDR1 LNHDA and CDR2 SQIVND (reference sequence). Trimming cost V 0 bases and J 0 bases, with 9 bases left between them. CDR3 sequence reads: CASSIDRAFSGNTIYF. In nucleotides, the CDR3 is TGTGCCAGTAGTATAGATCGAGCGTTCTCTGGAAACACCATATATTTT.

The chain is built from TRBV3-1 (or the pseudogene TRBV3-2) and TRBJ2-3, with TRBD1 matching 8 bases. The germline V gene has CDR1 LGHDT and CDR2 YNNKEL (reference sequence). This CDR3 region has 15 residues. V gave up 2 bases and J gave up 5 bases; unmatched junction bases: 6. CDR3 loop: CASSQWTGRGDTQYF. The CDR3 nucleotides are TGTGCCAGCAGCCAATGGACAGGGAGAGGAGATACGCAGTATTTT.

This chain links TRBV6-5 with TRBJ2-7, with D perhaps TRBD1 (6 bases). The V gene's germline CDR1 is MNHEY and CDR2 SVGAGI. CDR3 size: 13 residues. The V gene lost 6 bases and the J gene lost 1 base, with 10 bases spanning the gap. Written as DNA, the CDR3 is TGTGCCAGCAGGGGGGCCACATCCTACGAGCAGTACGTC. Translation gives CASRGATSYEQYV.

The chain uses TRBV11-3 and TRBJ2-2, with D perhaps TRBD1 (6 bases). Germline CDR1 is SGHNT and CDR2 is YENEEA. The CDR3 contains 14 residues. V was shortened by 5 bases and J by 7 bases, with 14 bases between the two germline ends. CDR3 sequence reads: CASSPGPGHGELFF. DNA of the CDR3: TGTGCCAGCAGCCCAGGGCCGGGACACGGGGAGCTGTTTTTT.

CDR3 amino acids: CATSDGPRGQAEPLSYNEQFF. DNA for the CDR3: TGTGCCACCAGTGACGGACCACGGGGACAGGCGGAGCCACTCTCCTACAATGAGCAGTTCTTC. The chain joins TRBV24-1 to TRBJ2-1, with 8 bases lining up with TRBD1. The CDR3 runs 21 residues. Losses at the gene ends were 4 bases for V and 0 bases for J; bases not matched to a gene: 19. The germline V gene has CDR1 KGHDR and CDR2 SFDVKD.